These 19 T cell receptor beta chains came from one sample sequenced in a study of T cell responses to AZD1222 COVID-19 vaccine. Some clones are missing from TCRdb's copy, which holds only in-frame ones; the method was immunoSEQ multiplex PCR. This sample carries some 98,000 clones, roughly 88% of them seen once, and the ten largest clones take 10% to 15%. The sample consisted of peripheral blood, taken on day 0 of AZD1222 vaccination. The receptor source for this set is an adult in good health.

This chain links TRBV9 with TRBJ1-1; D is ambiguous. Germline V lookup: CDR1 SGDLS, CDR2 YYNGEE. V lost 0 bases and J lost 3, with 12 bases in between. The CDR3 consists of 15 residues. For the CDR3, the DNA is TGTGCCAGCAGCGTAGGAGTGGGTAGGGACACTGAAGCTTTCTTT. Translation gives CASSVGVGRDTEAFF.

This clone was seen once. V gene TRBV7-2 combines with J gene TRBJ2-3, with 8 bases lining up with TRBD2. Germline values: CDR1 SGHTA, CDR2 FQGNSA. The CDR3 loop spans 13 amino acids. V shed 5 bases and J 15 bases; nucleotides not matched to a gene: 13. This CDR3 is CASSPTSGGAFYF. The CDR3 DNA reads as TGTGCCAGCAGCCCCACCTCCGGGGGGGCCTTTTATTTT.

The chain has TRBV19 and TRBJ2-3; 10 positions match TRBD1. Germline V gene sequence: CDR1 LNHDA, CDR2 SQIVND (reference sequence). The CDR3 is 16 amino acids. V trimming: 6 bases; J trimming: 5 bases; junction bases outside the gene matches: 11. CDR3 DNA sequence: TGTGCCAGTAGCTTCGACGGAGGACAGGGGGGAGATACGCAGTATTTT. Translated, it gives CASSFDGGQGGDTQYF.

The chain joins TRBV6-2 or TRBV6-3 to TRBJ1-1; no clear D gene. CDR1 is MNHEY and CDR2 is SVGEGT in the germline V gene. V lost 0 bases and J lost 3, with 5 bases in between. The CDR3 is made up of 13 amino acids. The CDR3 DNA is TGTGCCAGCAGTTACTCACGAGACACTGAAGCTTTCTTT. It translates to CASSYSRDTEAFF.

This chain uses TRBV5-1 with TRBJ2-3; TRBD2 agrees at 8 bases. The V and J ends lost 4 bases and 1 base, in that order; junction bases with no gene match: 2. From germline, CDR1 is SGHRS and CDR2 YFSETQ. CDR3 length: 14 amino acids. The CDR3 sequence: CASSPGGGTDTQYF. The DNA of the CDR3 is TGCGCCAGCAGCCCGGGAGGGGGCACAGATACGCAGTATTTT.

The V and J genes are TRBV10-3 and TRBJ1-3; D gene uncertain. The length of the CDR3 is 16 residues. Deletions cut 3 bases from V and 7 bases from J, with 19 bases between. The germline V gene has CDR1 ENHRY and CDR2 SYGVKD. CDR3 in DNA: TGTGCCATCAGTGATGTACTACGGCTGGAAGCGAACACCATATATTTT. Its protein product is CAISDVLRLEANTIYF.

This chain links TRBV6-6 with TRBJ2-3, with TRBD2 matching 11 bases. Germline CDR1 and CDR2: MNHNY and SVGAGI (reference sequence). With V trimmed by 0 bases and J by 2 bases, 1 base remained unmatched. The CDR3 runs to 16 residues. The CDR3 region is CASSYSSGGATDTQYF. The DNA of the CDR3 is TGTGCCAGCAGTTACTCTAGCGGGGGGGCCACAGATACGCAGTATTTT.

The chain has TRBV27 and TRBJ2-7, with TRBD1 matching over 10 bases. This CDR3 spans 15 amino acids. The germline gives CDR1 MNHEY, CDR2 SMNVEV (reference sequence). Trimming removed 3 bases from V and 3 bases from J; junction bases left unmatched: 5. In DNA, the CDR3 is TGTGCCAGCAGTTTTCAAAGGACAGGGGGCTACGAGCAGTACTTC. Protein: CASSFQRTGGYEQYF.

The V gene is TRBV4-1, the J gene TRBJ1-2; 11 bases map to TRBD1. The germline gives CDR1 MGHRA, CDR2 YSYEKL. This CDR3 comprises 15 residues. Trimming at V came to 8 bases and at J to 2 bases, leaving 7 bases not matched to a gene. The DNA of the CDR3 is TGCGCCAGCGAGGAGGACAGGGGGCGAAACTATGGCTACACCTTC. Translation gives CASEEDRGRNYGYTF.

The rearrangement uses TRBV11-3 and TRBJ1-5; D remains ambiguous. The CDR3 has 18 residues. Germline-derived CDR1 and CDR2 are SGHNT and YENEEA. Trimming took 3 bases from V and 4 from J, leaving 22 bases between them. The CDR3 loop is CASSFPEILGRVNQPQHF. In nucleotides, the CDR3 is TGTGCCAGCAGCTTCCCGGAAATATTAGGAAGAGTAAATCAGCCCCAGCATTTT.

Comment on this clone: One end of the junction does not line up with germline, which may come from a read error. The chain joins TRBV6-1 to TRBJ2-7, with 11 positions matching TRBD1. Germline V gene data show CDR1 as MNHNS and CDR2 as SASEGT. The CDR3 sequence is 14 residues long. The DNA of the CDR3 is TGTGCCAGCAGTGAAGCGCGGGGACAGGGGGTCCTCGGCTTC. Its translation: CASSEARGQGVLGF.

In nucleotides, the CDR3 is TGTGCCAGCAGCGTAGCAGGCGGGGTGAGTGGCTACACCTTC. Amino acid sequence: CASSVAGGVSGYTF. This sequence joins TRBV9 and TRBJ1-2; D is unresolved. Germline V gene lookup returns CDR1 SGDLS and CDR2 YYNGEE. The CDR3 has 14 amino acids. V lost 0 bases and J 7 bases, leaving 13 bases between the germline ends.

The chain employs TRBV3-1 (or the pseudogene TRBV3-2) and TRBJ2-7; 10 bases match TRBD1. J was trimmed by 3 bases and V by 1 base; bases with no gene match: 6. This CDR3 has 16 amino acids. The germline V gene encodes CDR1 LGHDT and CDR2 YNNKEL (reference sequence). The CDR3 coding sequence is TGTGCCAGCAGCCAAGGCCTCGGACAGGGGGTCTACGAGCAGTACTTC. This gives the protein CASSQGLGQGVYEQYF.

The rearrangement uses TRBV7-3 and TRBJ1-1, with D perhaps TRBD1 (6 bases). The germline V and J ends were trimmed by 5 bases and 7 bases, with 20 bases remaining between them. The CDR3 totals 15 residues. Looked up from germline, CDR1 is SGHTA and CDR2 is FQGTGA. As DNA, the CDR3 is TGTGCCAGCAGCCGATCCGGGATTACAGGGAGTGAAGCTTTCTTT. Translation gives CASSRSGITGSEAFF.

The chain employs TRBV11-2 and TRBJ2-7, with 10 bases fitting TRBD2. This CDR3 region has 17 residues. CDR1 SGHAT and CDR2 FQNNGV come from the germline V gene. Losses at the gene ends were 4 bases for V and 2 bases for J; bases not matched to a gene: 11. CDR3 in DNA: TGTGCCAGCAGCTCGTCTAGCGGGGGCAGTACCACCTACGAGCAGTACTTC. Translating gives CASSSSSGGSTTYEQYF.

This rearrangement joins TRBV3-1 (or the pseudogene TRBV3-2) to TRBJ2-5; the D gene is possibly TRBD1 (5 bases). This CDR3 has 15 residues. The ends were cut back, 1 base at V and 1 base at J, with 10 bases in the middle. Germline V CDR1 and CDR2: LGHDT, YNNKEL (reference sequence). The CDR3: CASSQVREFQETQYF. In DNA form, the CDR3 reads TGTGCCAGCAGCCAAGTCAGGGAATTCCAAGAGACCCAGTACTTC.

The chain links TRBV3-1 (or the pseudogene TRBV3-2) to TRBJ1-3; TRBD1 matches at 7 bases. CDR3 size: 16 residues. Germline V gives CDR1 LGHDT, CDR2 YNNKEL (reference sequence). V lost 1 base, J lost 3 bases, and 6 bases stayed unmatched. Here the CDR3 reads CASSQGDRAGGNTIYF. As DNA, the CDR3 is TGTGCCAGCAGCCAAGGAGACAGGGCAGGTGGAAACACCATATATTTT.

The rearrangement joins TRBV7-3 to TRBJ2-3; the D call may be TRBD1 or TRBD2 (7 bases each). The V and J ends lost 4 bases and 0 bases respectively, with 14 bases between them. In germline, CDR1 is SGHTA, CDR2 FQGTGA. This CDR3 contains 16 residues. The CDR3 coding sequence is TGTGCCAGCAGCTCCCAGGGGGGGCCTAGCACAGATACGCAGTATTTT. This sequence encodes CASSSQGGPSTDTQYF.

The CDR3 reads CASSSRPGGTGYEQYF. The CDR3 region has the DNA TGCGCCAGCAGCTCCCGCCCGGGGGGGACCGGGTACGAGCAGTACTTC. The chain couples TRBV5-1 to TRBJ2-7; TRBD2 matches 8 bases. Germline V gives CDR1 SGHRS, CDR2 YFSETQ. Losses at the gene ends were 3 bases for V and 4 bases for J; bases not matched to a gene: 12. The CDR3 has 16 amino acids.